A single TCR beta chain is shown here with its context. The sample belongs to a study of PD-L1 blockade in urothelial cancer. The overall study: Blood analysis took place 3 weeks (second dose) and 6 weeks after treatment start.

Per the germline V gene, CDR1 is SGHNT and CDR2 is YYREEE (reference sequence). V shed 4 bases, J shed 4 bases, and the junction held 11 bases outside the gene matches. The CDR3 contains 16 residues. The data were produced by immunoSEQ multiplex PCR, yet TCRdb's version contains in-frame clones alone and is incomplete. Of tens of thousands of clones listed, roughly 81% are singletons. Described time point: pretreatment peripheral blood. The V and J genes are TRBV5-4 and TRBJ2-7; 10 bases align to TRBD2. The receptor's source is a man in his 70s with urothelial cancer. The sample in question was PBMCs, obtained around atezolizumab (anti-PD-L1) treatment. The CDR3 DNA is TGTGCCAGCAGCCCAAGAGCGGGAGGGCCCCCATACGAGCAGTACTTC. Translated: CASSPRAGGPPYEQYF.